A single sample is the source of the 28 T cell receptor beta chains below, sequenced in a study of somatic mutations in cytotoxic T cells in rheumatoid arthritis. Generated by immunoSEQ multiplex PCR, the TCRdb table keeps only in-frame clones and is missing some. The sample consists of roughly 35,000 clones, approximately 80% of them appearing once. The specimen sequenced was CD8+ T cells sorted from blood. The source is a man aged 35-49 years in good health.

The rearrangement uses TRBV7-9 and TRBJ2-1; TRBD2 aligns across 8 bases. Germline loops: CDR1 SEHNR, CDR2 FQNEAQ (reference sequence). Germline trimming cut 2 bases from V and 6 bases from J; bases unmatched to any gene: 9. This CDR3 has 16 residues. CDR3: CASSLWGAGDFNEQFF. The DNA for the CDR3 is TGTGCCAGCAGCTTATGGGGAGCGGGGGATTTCAATGAGCAGTTCTTC.

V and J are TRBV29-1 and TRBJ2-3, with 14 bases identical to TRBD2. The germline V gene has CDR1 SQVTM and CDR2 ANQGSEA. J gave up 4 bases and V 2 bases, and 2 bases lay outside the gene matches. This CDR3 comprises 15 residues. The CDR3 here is CSVEMGLAGADTQYF. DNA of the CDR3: TGCAGCGTTGAAATGGGACTAGCGGGAGCAGATACGCAGTATTTT.

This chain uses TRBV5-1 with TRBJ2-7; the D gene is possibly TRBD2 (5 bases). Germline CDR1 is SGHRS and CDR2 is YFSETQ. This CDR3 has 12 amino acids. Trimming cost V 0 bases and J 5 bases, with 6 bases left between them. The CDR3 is CASSLAGNEQYF. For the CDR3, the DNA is TGCGCCAGCAGCTTGGCCGGGAACGAGCAGTACTTC.

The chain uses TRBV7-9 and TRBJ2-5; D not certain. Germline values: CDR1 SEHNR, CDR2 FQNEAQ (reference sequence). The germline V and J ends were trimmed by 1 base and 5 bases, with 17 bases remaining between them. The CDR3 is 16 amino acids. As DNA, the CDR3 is TGTGCCAGCAGCTTAGGGGTTTCTCCTGACGGGGAGACCCAGTACTTC. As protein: CASSLGVSPDGETQYF.

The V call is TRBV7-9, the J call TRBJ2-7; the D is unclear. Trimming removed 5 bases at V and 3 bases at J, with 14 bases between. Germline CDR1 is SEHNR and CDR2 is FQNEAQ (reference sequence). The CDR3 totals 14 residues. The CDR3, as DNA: TGTGCCAGCAGCCCGAAAGACTCGGTCTACGAGCAGTACTTC. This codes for CASSPKDSVYEQYF.

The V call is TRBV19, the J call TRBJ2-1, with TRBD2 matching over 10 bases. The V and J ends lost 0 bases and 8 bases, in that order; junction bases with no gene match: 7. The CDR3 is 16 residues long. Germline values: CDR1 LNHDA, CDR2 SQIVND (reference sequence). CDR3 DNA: TGTGCCAGTAGTATAGAGTGGCTAGCGGGAGACTATGAGCAGTTCTTC. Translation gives CASSIEWLAGDYEQFF.

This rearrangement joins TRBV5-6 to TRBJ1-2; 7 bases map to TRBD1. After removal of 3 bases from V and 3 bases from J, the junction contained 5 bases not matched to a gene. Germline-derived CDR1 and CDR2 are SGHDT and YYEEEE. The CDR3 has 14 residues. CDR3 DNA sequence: TGTGCCAGCAGCTCAGGACAGGCTTACTATGGCTACACCTTC. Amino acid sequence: CASSSGQAYYGYTF. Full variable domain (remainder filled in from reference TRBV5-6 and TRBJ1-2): DAGVTQSPTHLIKTRGQQVTLRCSPKSGHDTVSWYQQALGQGPQFIFQYYEEEERQRGNFPDRFSGHQFPNYSSELNVNALLLGDSALYLCASSSGQAYYGYTFGSGTRLTVV.

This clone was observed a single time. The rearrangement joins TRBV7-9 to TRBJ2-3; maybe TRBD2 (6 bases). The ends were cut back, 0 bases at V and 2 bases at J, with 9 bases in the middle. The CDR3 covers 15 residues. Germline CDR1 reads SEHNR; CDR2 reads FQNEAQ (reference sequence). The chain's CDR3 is CASSLAWGDTDTQYF. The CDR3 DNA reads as TGTGCCAGCAGCTTAGCATGGGGGGACACAGATACGCAGTATTTT.

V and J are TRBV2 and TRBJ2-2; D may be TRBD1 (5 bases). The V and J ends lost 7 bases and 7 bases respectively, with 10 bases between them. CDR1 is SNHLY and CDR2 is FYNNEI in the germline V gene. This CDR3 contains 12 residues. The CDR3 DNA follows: TGTGCCAGCACTAGGGGCGACGGGGAGCTGTTTTTT. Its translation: CASTRGDGELFF.

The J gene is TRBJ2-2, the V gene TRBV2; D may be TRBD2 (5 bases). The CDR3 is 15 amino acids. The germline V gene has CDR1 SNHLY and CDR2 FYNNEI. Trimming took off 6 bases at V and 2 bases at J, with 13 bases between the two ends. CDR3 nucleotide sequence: TGTGCCAGCAGCGGTTTCGGGGATAACACCGGGGAGCTGTTTTTT. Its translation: CASSGFGDNTGELFF.

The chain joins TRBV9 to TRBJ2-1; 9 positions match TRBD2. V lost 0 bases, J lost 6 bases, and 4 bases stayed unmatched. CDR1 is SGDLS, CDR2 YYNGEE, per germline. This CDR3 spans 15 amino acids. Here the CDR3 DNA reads TGTGCCAGCAGCGTAGTGGGGACTAGCAGCAATGAGCAGTTCTTC. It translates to CASSVVGTSSNEQFF.

DNA for the CDR3: TGTGCCAGCAGCTTGGACAGGGGGGCCTACGAGCAGTACTTC. Amino acid sequence: CASSLDRGAYEQYF. This rearrangement joins TRBV5-5 to TRBJ2-7; 8 bases match TRBD1. Germline CDR1 SGHKS, CDR2 YYEKEE (reference sequence). The J segment lost 2 bases and the V segment lost 0 bases, leaving 1 base of the junction unmatched. This CDR3 has 14 residues.

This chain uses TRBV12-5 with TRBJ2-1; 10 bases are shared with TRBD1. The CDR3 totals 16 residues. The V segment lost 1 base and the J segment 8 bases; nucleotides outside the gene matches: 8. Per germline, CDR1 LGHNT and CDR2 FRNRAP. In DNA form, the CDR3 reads TGTGCTAGTGGTTTGGCCAACCGGGACAGGGGCTATGAGCAGTTCTTC. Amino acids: CASGLANRDRGYEQFF.

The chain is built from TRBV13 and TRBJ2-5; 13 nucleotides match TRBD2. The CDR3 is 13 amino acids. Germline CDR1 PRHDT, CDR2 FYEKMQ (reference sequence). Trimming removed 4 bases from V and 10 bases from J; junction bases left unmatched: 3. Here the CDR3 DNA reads TGTGCCAGCAGCTCCGGGACTAGCGGGGTCCAGTACTTC. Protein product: CASSSGTSGVQYF.

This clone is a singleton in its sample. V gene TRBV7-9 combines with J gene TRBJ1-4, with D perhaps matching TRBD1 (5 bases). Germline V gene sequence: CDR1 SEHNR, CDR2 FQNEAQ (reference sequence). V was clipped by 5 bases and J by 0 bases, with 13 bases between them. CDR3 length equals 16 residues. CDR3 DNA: TGTGCCAGCAGCCCGAGGGTGGGGGCAACTAATGAAAAACTGTTTTTT. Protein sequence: CASSPRVGATNEKLFF.

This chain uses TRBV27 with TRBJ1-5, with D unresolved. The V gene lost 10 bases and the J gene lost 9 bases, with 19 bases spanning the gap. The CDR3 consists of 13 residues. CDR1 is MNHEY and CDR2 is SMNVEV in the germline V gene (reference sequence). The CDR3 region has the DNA TGTGCCACCAAAGACGCAGGCCTGGGGCCCCAGCATTTT. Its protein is CATKDAGLGPQHF.

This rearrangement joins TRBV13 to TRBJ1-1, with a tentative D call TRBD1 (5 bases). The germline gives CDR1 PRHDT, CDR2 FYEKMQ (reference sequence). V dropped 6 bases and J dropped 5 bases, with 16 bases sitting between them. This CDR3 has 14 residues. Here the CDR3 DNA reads TGTGCCAGCAGTTCCCAGGGCGGGGAGACTGAAGCTTTCTTT. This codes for CASSSQGGETEAFF.

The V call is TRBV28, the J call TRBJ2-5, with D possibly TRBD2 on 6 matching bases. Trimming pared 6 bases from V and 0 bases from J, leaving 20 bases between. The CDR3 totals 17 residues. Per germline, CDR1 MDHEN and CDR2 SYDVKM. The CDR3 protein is CASRMVGLAEYQETQYF. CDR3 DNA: TGTGCCAGCAGGATGGTGGGACTCGCCGAGTACCAAGAGACCCAGTACTTC.

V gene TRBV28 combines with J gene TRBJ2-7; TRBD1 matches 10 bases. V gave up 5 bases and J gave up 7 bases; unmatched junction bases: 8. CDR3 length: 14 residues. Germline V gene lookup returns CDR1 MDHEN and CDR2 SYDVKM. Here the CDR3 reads CASSPWTGGREQYF. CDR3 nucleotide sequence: TGTGCCAGCAGTCCTTGGACAGGGGGTAGGGAGCAGTACTTC.

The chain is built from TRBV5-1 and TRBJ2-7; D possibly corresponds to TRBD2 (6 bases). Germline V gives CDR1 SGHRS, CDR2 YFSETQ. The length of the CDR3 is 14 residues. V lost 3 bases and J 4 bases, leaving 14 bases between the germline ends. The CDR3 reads CASSSGGGSYEQYF. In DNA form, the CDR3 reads TGCGCCAGCAGCTCTGGAGGAGGGTCGTACGAGCAGTACTTC.

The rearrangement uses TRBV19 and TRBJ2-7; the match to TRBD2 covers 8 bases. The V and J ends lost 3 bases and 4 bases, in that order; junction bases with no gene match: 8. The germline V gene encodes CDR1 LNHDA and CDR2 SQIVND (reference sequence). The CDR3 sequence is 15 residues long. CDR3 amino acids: CASSIYSGDLYEQYF. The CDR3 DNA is TGTGCCAGTAGTATTTATAGCGGGGACCTTTACGAGCAGTACTTC.

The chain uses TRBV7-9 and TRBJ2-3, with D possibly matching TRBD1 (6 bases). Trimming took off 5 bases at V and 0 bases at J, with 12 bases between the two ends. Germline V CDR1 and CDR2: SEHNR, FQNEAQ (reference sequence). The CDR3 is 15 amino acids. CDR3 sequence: CASSPLDRSTDTQYF. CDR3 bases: TGTGCCAGCAGCCCGCTGGACAGAAGCACAGATACGCAGTATTTT.

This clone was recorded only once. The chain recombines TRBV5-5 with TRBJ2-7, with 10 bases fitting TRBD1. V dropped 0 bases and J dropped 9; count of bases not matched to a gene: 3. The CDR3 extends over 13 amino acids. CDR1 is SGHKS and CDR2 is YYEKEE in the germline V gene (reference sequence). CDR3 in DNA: TGTGCCAGCAGCTTGGGACAGGGGGCGCGGCAGTACTTC. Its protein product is CASSLGQGARQYF.

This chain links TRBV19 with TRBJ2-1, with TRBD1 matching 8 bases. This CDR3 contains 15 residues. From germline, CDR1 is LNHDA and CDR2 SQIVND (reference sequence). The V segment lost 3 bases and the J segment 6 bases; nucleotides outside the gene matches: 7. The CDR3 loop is CASSILTGEVNEQFF. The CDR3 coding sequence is TGTGCCAGTAGTATCCTGACAGGGGAGGTCAATGAGCAGTTCTTC.

The CDR3 coding sequence is TGCGCCAGCAGCCAAGATAGGGGGGATACGCAGTATTTT. It encodes CASSQDRGDTQYF. The chain is built from TRBV4-1 and TRBJ2-3, with a tentative D call TRBD1 (6 bases). This CDR3 comprises 13 residues. CDR1 and CDR2 (germline): MGHRA, YSYEKL. V was shortened by 0 bases and J by 6 bases, with 7 bases between the two germline ends.

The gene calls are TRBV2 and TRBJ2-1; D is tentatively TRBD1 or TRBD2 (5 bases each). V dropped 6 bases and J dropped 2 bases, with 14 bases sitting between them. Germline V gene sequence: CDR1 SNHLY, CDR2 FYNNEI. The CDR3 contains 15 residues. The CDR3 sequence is CASSPGTVTYNEQFF. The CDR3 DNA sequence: TGTGCCAGCAGCCCAGGGACGGTTACCTACAATGAGCAGTTCTTC.

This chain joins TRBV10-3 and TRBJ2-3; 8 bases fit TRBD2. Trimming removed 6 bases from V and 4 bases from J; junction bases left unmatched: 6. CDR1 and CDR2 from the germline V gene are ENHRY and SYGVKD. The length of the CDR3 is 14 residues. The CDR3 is CAIRDPRGADTQYF. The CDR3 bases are TGTGCCATCAGGGACCCGCGGGGGGCAGATACGCAGTATTTT.

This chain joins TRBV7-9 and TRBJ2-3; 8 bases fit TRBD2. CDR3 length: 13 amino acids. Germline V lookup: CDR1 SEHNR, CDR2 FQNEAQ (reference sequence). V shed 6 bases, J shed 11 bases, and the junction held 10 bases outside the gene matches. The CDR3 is CASSQPPAGGQYF. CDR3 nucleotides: TGTGCCAGCAGTCAACCCCCCGCGGGAGGGCAGTATTTT.